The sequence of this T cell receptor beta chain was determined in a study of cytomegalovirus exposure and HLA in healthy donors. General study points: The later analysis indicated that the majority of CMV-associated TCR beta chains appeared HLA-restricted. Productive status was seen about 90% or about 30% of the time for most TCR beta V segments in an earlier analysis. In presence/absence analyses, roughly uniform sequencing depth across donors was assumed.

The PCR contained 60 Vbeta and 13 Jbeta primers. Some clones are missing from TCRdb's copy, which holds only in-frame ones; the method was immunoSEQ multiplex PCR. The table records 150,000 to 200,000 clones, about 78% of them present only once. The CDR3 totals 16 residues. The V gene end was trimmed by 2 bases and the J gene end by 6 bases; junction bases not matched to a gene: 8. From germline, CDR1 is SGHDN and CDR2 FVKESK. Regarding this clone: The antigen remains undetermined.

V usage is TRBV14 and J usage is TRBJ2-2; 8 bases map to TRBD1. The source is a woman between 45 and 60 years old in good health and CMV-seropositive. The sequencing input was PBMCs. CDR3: CASSQPRTGWPGELFF. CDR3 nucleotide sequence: TGTGCCAGCAGCCAACCTAGGACAGGGTGGCCCGGGGAGCTGTTTTTT. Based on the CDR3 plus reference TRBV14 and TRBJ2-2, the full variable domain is EAGVTQFPSHSVIEKGQTVTLRCDPISGHDNLYWYRRVMGKEIKFLLHFVKESKQDESGMPNNRFLAERTGGTYSTLKVQPAELEDSGVYFCASSQPRTGWPGELFFGEGSRLTVL.